A single sample gave rise to the 10 T cell receptor beta chains below, sequenced in a study of untreated major depressive disorder. Libraries were prepared by immunoSEQ multiplex PCR; TCRdb keeps only in-frame clonotypes and omits some of them. Of 15,000 to 25,000 clones in the sample, more than 75% were seen once. Material: CD4+ T cells from PBMCs. These receptors were taken from a woman aged 30 to 39 in good health.

The chain combines TRBV5-1 with TRBJ1-1; 12 positions agree with TRBD1. This CDR3 has 17 residues. Germline trimming cut 3 bases from V and 0 bases from J; bases unmatched to any gene: 6. The V gene's germline CDR1 is SGHRS and CDR2 YFSETQ. CDR3 DNA: TGCGCCAGCAGCTCGGGAGGGACAGGGGGCATGAACACTGAAGCTTTCTTT. It specifies CASSSGGTGGMNTEAFF. Full variable domain (rest looked up from reference TRBV5-1 and TRBJ1-1): KAGVTQTPRYLIKTRGQQVTLSCSPISGHRSVSWYQQTPGQGLQFLFEYFSETQRNKGNFPGRFSGRQFSNSRSEMNVSTLELGDSALYLCASSSGGTGGMNTEAFFGQGTRLTVV.

This clone was recorded a few times. CDR3 sequence reads: CASSLDRGLGYTF. The DNA of the CDR3 is TGCGCCAGCAGCTTAGACAGGGGGCTTGGCTACACCTTC. The J gene is TRBJ1-2, the V gene TRBV4-1, with 10 bases matching TRBD1. V trimming: 5 bases; J trimming: 7 bases; junction bases outside the gene matches: 4. The CDR3 extends over 13 amino acids. Looked up from germline, CDR1 is MGHRA and CDR2 is YSYEKL.

This clone came up once. The DNA for the CDR3 is TGCAGTGCGACAGGGGATCAGCCCCAGCATTTT. The encoded protein is CSATGDQPQHF. This chain connects TRBV20-1 to TRBJ1-5; 8 positions agree with TRBD1. The CDR3 consists of 11 residues. After removal of 6 bases from V and 5 bases from J, the junction contained 0 bases not matched to a gene. CDR1 is DFQATT, CDR2 SNEGSKA, per germline (reference sequence).

The V and J genes are TRBV4-2 and TRBJ2-7; TRBD2 matches 11 bases. This CDR3 region has 15 residues. Trimming removed 3 bases from V and 0 bases from J; junction bases left unmatched: 1. Germline V gene data show CDR1 as LGHNA and CDR2 as YNFKEQ. The CDR3 coding sequence is TGTGCCAGCAGCCAGGGACTAGCGGCCTCCTACGAGCAGTACTTC. Its translation: CASSQGLAASYEQYF.

V usage is TRBV28 and J usage is TRBJ2-7, with D uncertain. Germline V gene sequence: CDR1 MDHEN, CDR2 SYDVKM. The CDR3 sequence is 13 residues long. V was trimmed by 6 bases and J by 6 bases, leaving 15 bases between them. CDR3 residues: CASSQKNWGEQYF. DNA for the CDR3: TGTGCCAGCAGCCAAAAAAACTGGGGCGAGCAGTACTTC.

This chain uses TRBV18 with TRBJ1-2, with D uncertain. Looked up from germline, CDR1 is KGHSH and CDR2 is LQKENI. V dropped 6 bases and J dropped 4 bases, with 9 bases sitting between them. CDR3 length: 12 amino acids. This chain's CDR3 is CASSKDFYGYTF. CDR3 sequence (DNA): TGTGCCAGCTCCAAGGATTTCTATGGCTACACCTTC.

V and J are TRBV27 and TRBJ2-3; TRBD2 is a possible D gene (5 bases). CDR1 is MNHEY, CDR2 SMNVEV, per germline (reference sequence). V dropped 3 bases and J dropped 2 bases, with 12 bases sitting between them. The CDR3 sequence is 15 residues long. The CDR3 nucleotides read TGTGCCAGCAGTTTTAGGAGGACCTACACAGATACGCAGTATTTT. The encoded protein is CASSFRRTYTDTQYF.

The chain couples TRBV28 to TRBJ1-2, with unresolved D. V lost 3 bases, J lost 1 base, and 6 bases lay in between. There are 13 residues in the CDR3. Germline V gives CDR1 MDHEN, CDR2 SYDVKM. The CDR3: CASSFEVNYGYTF. The CDR3 DNA follows: TGTGCCAGCAGTTTCGAGGTTAACTATGGCTACACCTTC.

The chain uses TRBV5-1 and TRBJ2-3; unclear D gene. The CDR3 contains 15 residues. V was cut by 4 bases and J by 2 bases, with 14 bases left in between. Germline-derived CDR1 and CDR2 are SGHRS and YFSETQ. The CDR3 DNA reads TGCGCCAGCAGCCCGGACGGAGAGTTCACAGATACGCAGTATTTT. Protein: CASSPDGEFTDTQYF.

This clone has just a few counts. CDR3 nucleotides: TGTGCCAGTAGTATTCACCTAGCGTCTACCTACGAGCAGTACTTC. Encoded protein: CASSIHLASTYEQYF. This rearrangement joins TRBV19 to TRBJ2-7; TRBD2 might be the D (6 bases). The CDR3 sequence is 15 residues long. Germline lookup yields CDR1 LNHDA and CDR2 SQIVND (reference sequence). The ends were cut back, 3 bases at V and 2 bases at J, with 14 bases in the middle.